This T cell receptor (beta chain) appears in the sequencing data of a study of PD-1 blockade in mismatch repair-deficient tumors. About the study: Patients had approximately 12 mismatch repair-deficient cancer types, all previously treated and progressing.

The assay was immunoSEQ multiplex PCR, and TCRdb's table has in-frame clones only and misses some. The profile shows 45,000 to 60,000 clones, roughly 78% of them singletons. Germline V gives CDR1 SGHNT, CDR2 YYREEE (reference sequence). The CDR3 consists of 15 residues. J lost 4 bases, V lost 4 bases, and 4 bases had no gene match. Here the sequenced sample was peripheral blood, taken 4 weeks after starting pembrolizumab. The TCR originated in an adult with mismatch repair-deficient cancer. The chain employs TRBV5-4 and TRBJ2-1, with 11 bases aligning to TRBD1. The CDR3 DNA reads TGTGCCAGCAGCCTGGGGACAGGGGGTTACAATGAGCAGTTCTTC. Residues: CASSLGTGGYNEQFF.